The clone carrying this T cell receptor beta chain has a single count. Clones were sequenced by immunoSEQ multiplex PCR, and TCRdb holds only the in-frame ones, with some missing. The table includes 540,000 or so clones, about 84% detected once. The germline V gene encodes CDR1 MNHEY and CDR2 SMNVEV (reference sequence). Deletions cut 7 bases from V and 2 bases from J, with 11 bases between. The CDR3 extends over 13 amino acids. This record comes from a study of shared T cell receptors in the human thymus. These same records also appear under a second study, on human thymus T cells.

The clonotype originates from a boy less than two years old with a congenital heart defect. The material sequenced was thymocytes. V and J are TRBV27 and TRBJ2-5; D call uncertain. The CDR3 spells CASKAARQETQYF. The DNA of the CDR3 is TGTGCCAGCAAGGCGGCACGACAAGAGACCCAGTACTTC.